This T cell receptor beta chain was captured in a study of technical replicates of blood from a few donors. Profiling relied on immunoSEQ multiplex PCR, and the TCRdb table lists in-frame clones only, not all of them. The sample consists of tens of thousands of clones, around 87% of them appearing once. Per the germline V gene, CDR1 is SNHLY and CDR2 is FYNNEI. This CDR3 has 13 residues. With 10 bases clipped from V and 4 bases from J, the junction kept 6 bases outside the gene matches. This clonotype originated in a human donor in good health. Some clones in this sample may be carry-over from other donors' samples. The rearrangement joins TRBV2 to TRBJ2-1; 8 nucleotides match TRBD2. Sequencing was done on a sample of PBMCs. Here the CDR3 reads CATRLASYNEQFF. The CDR3 coding sequence is TGTGCCACCAGACTAGCGTCTTACAATGAGCAGTTCTTC. The full variable domain, with the rest looked up from reference TRBV2 and TRBJ2-1, is EPEVTQTPSHQVTQMGQEVILRCVPISNHLYFYWYRQILGQKVEFLVSFYNNEISEKSEIFDDQFSVERPDGSNFTLKIRSTKLEDSAMYFCATRLASYNEQFFGPGTRLTVL.